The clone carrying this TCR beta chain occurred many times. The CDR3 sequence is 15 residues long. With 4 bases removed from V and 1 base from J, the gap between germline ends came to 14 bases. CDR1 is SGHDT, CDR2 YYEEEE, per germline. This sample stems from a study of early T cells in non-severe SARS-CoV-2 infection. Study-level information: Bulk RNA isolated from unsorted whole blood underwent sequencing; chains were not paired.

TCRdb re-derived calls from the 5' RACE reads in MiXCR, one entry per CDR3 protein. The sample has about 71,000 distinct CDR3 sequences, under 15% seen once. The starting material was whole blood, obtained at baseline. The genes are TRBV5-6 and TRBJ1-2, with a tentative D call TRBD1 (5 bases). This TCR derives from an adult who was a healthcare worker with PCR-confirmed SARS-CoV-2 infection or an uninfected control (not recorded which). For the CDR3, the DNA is TGTGCCAGCAGCCCATTGGACACCAATAACTATGGCTACACCTTC. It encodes CASSPLDTNNYGYTF.